This T cell receptor beta chain originates from a study of blood T cells in healthy people across ages. Together with a sample-barcoded 5' primer, a J-beta primer mix was included in a second PCR lasting 7 to 11 cycles. In TCRdb, the 5' RACE reads were re-called with MiXCR into one record per CDR3 protein. The sample shows over a million distinct CDR3 sequences, approximately 42% of them seen only once. Study observations and caveats: The CMV status of each donor remained undetermined, and this could have confounded shifts in expanded clonotypes.

Germline V gives CDR1 MNHEY, CDR2 SVGAGI. The CDR3 extends over 16 amino acids. Notes on this clonotype: What it recognizes is unknown. A read error may account for a junction end that differs from germline.

This chain uses TRBV6-5 with TRBJ2-1; TRBD2 agrees at 7 bases. This TCR came from a woman in her late teens or twenties in good health. Sequencing used blood. DNA of the CDR3: TGTGCCAGCAGTTACGACGGGCTAGCGGCCTACAATGGGCAGTTCTTC. It is translated as CASSYDGLAAYNGQFF.